Described below is a single TCR beta chain sequence and its context. Its antigen is undetermined. These data come from a study of T cells in narcolepsy. Study outcomes and limitations: Blood of same and different patients, but not healthy controls, reportedly held recurring autoreactive clonotypes. Same-patient CSF and blood CD4+ T cell clonotypes included HCRT-specific and TRIB2-specific autoreactive ones.

Profiling relied on immunoSEQ multiplex PCR, and the TCRdb table lists in-frame clones only, not all of them. This sample has roughly 11,000 clones; 90% to 95% occur once, and the top ten carry 1% to 1.3%. The CDR3 is 14 residues long. Sequencing was done on a sample of CD45RA- memory CD4+ T cells from PBMCs. V gene TRBV21-1 combines with J gene TRBJ2-7; the table's D call of TRBD2 was not tested on the DNA. TRBV21-1 is classified as a pseudogene. This TCR derives from a human donor with narcolepsy. This chain's CDR3 is CARNPGDYSYEQYF. The CDR3 bases are TGTGCCAGAAACCCGGGAGACTACTCCTACGAGCAGTACTTC.